In this sample, the clone carrying this T cell receptor beta chain turned up many times. As yet, its antigen is unknown. MiXCR was run by TCRdb on the RT-PCR reads, yielding one entry per CDR3 protein. The sample contains 300,000 to 350,000 distinct CDR3 sequences, 20% to 25% of which appear only once. The CDR3 contains 13 residues. V lost 8 bases to trimming and J lost 1 base, with 11 bases between them. Germline V lookup: CDR1 ENHRY, CDR2 SYGVKD. The data are from a study of response to subunit inactivated influenza vaccine. Overall study findings and caveats: With each seasonal influenza vaccination, the authors suggested, few new T cells are recruited.

This specimen consisted of PBMCs from blood, obtained around 22 months after vaccination. The rearrangement uses TRBV10-3 and TRBJ1-1; D is uncertain. The receptor was derived from a man in his fifties or sixties who received an inactivated influenza vaccine. The CDR3 DNA is TGTGCCATCGCCGGGCAGCCGAACACTGAAGCTTTCTTT. Protein product: CAIAGQPNTEAFF.